This TCR beta chain appears in the sequencing data of a study of shared clonotypes between healthy human individuals. Overall study results and limits: The donor pool, a small one, limited the genetic and exposure-history diversity represented.

Method: immunoSEQ multiplex PCR; TCRdb's copy keeps in-frame clones and lacks some. The sample yields 450,000 to 500,000 clones, about 82% seen once. Germline V gene data show CDR1 as LGHNA and CDR2 as YNFKEQ. V lost 1 base and J 5 bases, leaving 20 bases between the germline ends. This CDR3 spans 17 amino acids. About this clone: Its antigen is undetermined.

The chain uses TRBV4-2 and TRBJ1-2; tentative D call: TRBD1 (6 bases). Material for sequencing was PBMCs. This TCR was recovered from a middle-aged woman in good health. Some clones in this sample may be carry-over from other donors' samples. The chain's CDR3 is CASSQVSSGATIYGYTF. The CDR3 nucleotides are TGTGCCAGCAGCCAAGTATCGTCGGGGGCAACTATTTATGGCTACACCTTC.